This T cell receptor beta chain was recovered during a study of cytomegalovirus exposure and HLA in healthy donors. Study overall: Researchers previously reported finding 90 million to 130 million unique TCR beta sequences from about 170 million T cells.

Germline-derived CDR1 and CDR2 are SGHTA and FQGTGA. The CDR3 runs to 18 residues. J lost 0 bases, V lost 3 bases, and 11 bases had no gene match. The PCR contained 60 Vbeta and 13 Jbeta primers. Clones were read by immunoSEQ multiplex PCR, and TCRdb kept only the in-frame ones, dropping some. The sample lists 100,000 to 150,000 clones, roughly 74% occurring once. This sequence was found in a male donor in good health and CMV-seronegative. The chain has TRBV7-3 and TRBJ2-3, with 8 bases that match TRBD2. The sequenced sample consisted of PBMCs. In nucleotides, the CDR3 is TGTGCCAGCAGCTTTCTGGCGGGGGGCAGCGGGAGCACAGATACGCAGTATTTT. This encodes CASSFLAGGSGSTDTQYF.